Listed below are T cell receptor beta chains from one sample, sequenced in a study of blood T cell repertoires in COVID-19. Sequencing used immunoSEQ multiplex PCR; TCRdb keeps in-frame clones, though not all of them. The sample carries 250,000 to 350,000 clones, approximately 90% recorded once. Sequencing was performed on peripheral blood. These receptors were obtained from a woman aged 55-69 years with acute or convalescent COVID-19. Each CDR3 is given with its conserved first and last residue. Fields, in order: J gene, V gene, clone size, D gene, CDR3 DNA, CDR3 protein. The D gene is left open where the match is weak. Size tells how often a clone was seen (once, few, many) or the class of an expanded clone, and some rows leave it out.

J gene: TRBJ2-7; V gene: TRBV6-2/TRBV6-3; clone size: .; D gene: .; CDR3 DNA: TGTGCCAGCAGTTACTCGCCAGGGCACTACGAGCAGTACTTC; CDR3 protein: CASSYSPGHYEQYF
J gene: TRBJ2-3; V gene: TRBV6-5; clone size: .; D gene: .; CDR3 DNA: TGTGCCAGCAGGGGCGGGTCCCCAGATACGCAGTATTTT; CDR3 protein: CASRGGSPDTQYF
J gene: TRBJ2-3; V gene: TRBV20-1; clone size: .; D gene: TRBD2; CDR3 DNA: TGCAGTGCTAGTAAGGGTAGCGGGACGGAATCAGATACGCAGTATTTT; CDR3 protein: CSASKGSGTESDTQYF
J gene: TRBJ1-4; V gene: TRBV5-4; clone size: .; D gene: TRBD1; CDR3 DNA: TGTGCCAGCAGCAGTCGGGGACAGAACAGTGGAACTAATGAAAAACTGTTTTTT; CDR3 protein: CASSSRGQNSGTNEKLFF
J gene: TRBJ1-2; V gene: TRBV7-2; clone size: .; D gene: .; CDR3 DNA: TGTGCCAGCAGCTTAGAGCCAGGAAACTATGGCTACACCTTC; CDR3 protein: CASSLEPGNYGYTF
J gene: TRBJ2-1; V gene: TRBV27; clone size: .; D gene: TRBD2; CDR3 DNA: TGTGCCAGCAGTCCCGGGACTAGCGGGGGTTACAATGAGCAGTTCTTC; CDR3 protein: CASSPGTSGGYNEQFF
J gene: TRBJ1-5; V gene: TRBV21-1; clone size: .; D gene: .; CDR3 DNA: TGTGCCAGCCCCAGGGCCCTCAGGCAGCCCCAGCATTTT; CDR3 protein: CASPRALRQPQHF
J gene: TRBJ2-3; V gene: TRBV19; clone size: once; D gene: .; CDR3 DNA: TGTGCCAGTAGTATAGACCCCCGAGCGGGTACAGATACGCAGTATTTT; CDR3 protein: CASSIDPRAGTDTQYF
J gene: TRBJ2-7; V gene: TRBV28; clone size: .; D gene: TRBD1; CDR3 DNA: TGTGCCAGCAGCCCCTGGGGGGACAGGGACTCCTACGAGCAGTACTTC; CDR3 protein: CASSPWGDRDSYEQYF
J gene: TRBJ1-3; V gene: TRBV5-5; clone size: .; D gene: .; CDR3 DNA: TGTGCCAGCAGCTTTTCTGGGGGGGCCCGCTCTGGAAACACCATATATTTT; CDR3 protein: CASSFSGGARSGNTIYF
J gene: TRBJ1-1; V gene: TRBV3-1/TRBV3-2; clone size: .; D gene: TRBD1; CDR3 DNA: TGTGCCAGCAGCCAGCCGGACAGGGGCCTTTGCTCGAACACTGAAGCTTTCTTT; CDR3 protein: CASSQPDRGLCSNTEAFF
J gene: TRBJ1-5; V gene: TRBV19; clone size: .; D gene: TRBD1; CDR3 DNA: TGTGCCAGTGACAGGGATCCGGGCAATCAGCCCCAGCATTTT; CDR3 protein: CASDRDPGNQPQHF
J gene: TRBJ1-6; V gene: TRBV12-3/TRBV12-4; clone size: .; D gene: .; CDR3 DNA: TGTGCCAGCAGTTTTAGGGGTGGGTCACCCCTCCACTTT; CDR3 protein: CASSFRGGSPLHF
J gene: TRBJ2-3; V gene: TRBV2; clone size: once; D gene: .; CDR3 DNA: TGTGCCAGCAGGGTCCAGGGTGCAGATACGCAGTATTTT; CDR3 protein: CASRVQGADTQYF
J gene: TRBJ2-5; V gene: TRBV5-1; clone size: .; D gene: TRBD2; CDR3 DNA: TGCGCCAGCAGCTTGTCTGACGGGCGGGGGGGCAACAGGCAAGAGACCCAGTACTTC; CDR3 protein: CASSLSDGRGGNRQETQYF